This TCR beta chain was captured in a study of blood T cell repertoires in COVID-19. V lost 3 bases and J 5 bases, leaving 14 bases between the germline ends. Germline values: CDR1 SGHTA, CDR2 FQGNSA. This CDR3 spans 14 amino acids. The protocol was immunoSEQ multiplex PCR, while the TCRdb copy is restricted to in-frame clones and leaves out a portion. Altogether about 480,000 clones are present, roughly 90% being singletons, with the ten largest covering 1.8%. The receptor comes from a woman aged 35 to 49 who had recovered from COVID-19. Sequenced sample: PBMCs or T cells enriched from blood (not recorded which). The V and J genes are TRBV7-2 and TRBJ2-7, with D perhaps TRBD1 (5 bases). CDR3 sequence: CASSFQAGPNEQYF. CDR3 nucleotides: TGTGCCAGCAGCTTTCAAGCAGGGCCAAACGAGCAGTACTTC.